This TCR beta chain was identified in a study of cytomegalovirus exposure and HLA in healthy donors (dated by TCRdb to 2017 to 2019). General notes on the study: An earlier analysis of 587 of the donors reported approximately 280 Gb of sequence data and 95 million to 130 million unique TCR beta sequences obtained from approximately 180 million T cells. Every discovery cohort repertoire had been produced on one sequencing platform. The study used immunosequencing to profile the T cell repertoires of hundreds of subjects and linked those repertoires to cytomegalovirus serostatus. Because of strong linkage in the cohort, 4 to 6 DR-DQ haplotypes were treated as single units for association and clustering. Besides the first cohort of approximately 670 subjects, a separate validation cohort made up of over a hundred different subjects was used. Both class I and class II loci were covered by HLA typing, at four-digit resolution. In an earlier analysis of a few hundred of the donors, high-throughput TCR beta sequencing was used to judge whether each TCR beta V gene segment behaved as functional or pseudogenic. The aim of the study was to test whether cataloging public T cell receptors could identify signatures of past pathogen exposure. About 280 gigabases of sequencing data and around 85 million unique TCR sequences made up an early release that covered roughly 670 HLA-typed donors. In the later analysis, no new phenotypic data were used to find candidate immune exposures; instead, reliance was placed on TCR beta sequences and their occurrence across donors. The number of donors typed differed by locus, with about 629-630 for A, B, C, DRB1 and DQB1, roughly 520 for DQA1, approximately 570 for DPA1, and under 490 for DPB1. Among the roughly 370 genotyped donors, around 79% belonged to the genetic ancestry cluster associated with self-reported Caucasian donors. To predict cytomegalovirus infection status, the study combined high-throughput TCR immunosequencing, statistical association of individual TCRs with disease status, and machine learning. In a later genetic analysis, genome-wide SNP genotypes for about three fifths of the roughly 670 donors were used, and that subset was treated as a discovery cohort. Across some 400 genotyped donors of the cohort, an average of about 240,000 unique TCR beta nucleotide sequences per donor were sequenced, and about a sixth of those sequences were non-productive. A later analysis re-examined previously published TCR beta repertoires from roughly 650 donors and added high-resolution HLA genotyping to investigate patterns of TCR occurrence. Donor age, sex, ethnicity and CMV serostatus were compiled together with the repertoire data. The investigation overall reported the following: The only immune exposure information available for the cohort was CMV serostatus. Most TCR sequences were seen in very few donors, while some public TCRs were found in many individuals. Most CMV-associated TCR beta chains appeared to be HLA-restricted in a later analysis, and the HLA associations seemed to be driven largely by CMV exposure. Several of the top co-occurrence clusters appeared to be linked to parvovirus B19, influenza, CMV and Epstein-Barr virus, according to a later analysis. Strong co-occurrence of HLA alleles, especially DR and DQ, made assigning TCR associations to individual alleles difficult. Broadly in line with IMGT annotations, most TCR beta V segments showed up in productive rearrangements about 90% or about 30% of the time in an earlier analysis of roughly 590 of the donors. Roughly uniform sequencing depth across donors was assumed in presence/absence analyses, although this assumption may not hold. A later analysis found that HLA-associated TCR beta chains were more clonally expanded and had lower generation probabilities than equally common non-associated chains. In vitro tests confirmed that a few of the cytomegalovirus-associated TCR beta chains recognize cytomegalovirus antigens. In this cohort, only TCR beta chains were sequenced, and detectable features were limited by the absence of alpha or paired-chain data. Specific HLA alleles were associated with roughly 17,000 TCR beta sequences at a false discovery rate of 0.05 in a later analysis. In a later genetic analysis, fewer N-insertions in productive TCRs were reported among donors in an Asian-associated ancestry cluster than the roughly 700-donor mean. Roughly 17 rarely observed V segments, including chromosome 9 orphons, were excluded from the earlier analysis of a few hundred of the donors because counts were too low. A later analysis found that TCR association rates varied across HLA loci, with DRB1 alleles showing the most associated TCRs and HLA-C alleles the fewest. The authors suggested that the approach could potentially be extended to other disease states and immunological phenotypes. An association between a missense DCLRE1C variant and V-gene and J-gene trimming of TCR beta chains was found in a later genetic analysis and replicated in an independent cohort. Linkage disequilibrium might explain the correlated functional status among segregating V segments, but an unknown experimental factor could not be excluded. Because some donors lacked HLA typing at each locus, the association tests relied only on the typed subset. The 87-base-pair reads could not distinguish some IMGT-functional V segments, including TRBV6-2 and TRBV6-3, so those segments were excluded. A further reported finding was that TCR beta sequences accurately predicted the HLA-A and HLA-B alleles for most subjects in the first cohort. The classifier was reported to diagnose cytomegalovirus status with high specificity and sensitivity in both the original and validation cohorts. The study listed approximately 150 TCR beta chains as associated with cytomegalovirus. A cluster of highly shared sequence variants was judged likely to represent a technical artifact of the sequencing pipeline.

The library was prepared using the immunoSEQ multiplex PCR assay. The multiplex PCR relied on a mix of 60 forward primers for TCR Vbeta segments and 13 reverse primers for TCR Jbeta segments. The CDR3 region of rearranged TCR beta genes was amplified from genomic DNA by a multiplex PCR assay. On the Illumina HiSeq System, the amplified TCR beta libraries were sequenced as 87-base-pair reads. From the authors' description of their analysis: Across the 666 repertoires, a later analysis counted 80 million or so unique TCR beta chains, around 11 million of which were shared by at least two donors. Raw reads were error-corrected and collapsed into unique sequences by a nearest-neighbor algorithm in which closely related sequences were merged to remove PCR and sequencing errors. CDR3 sequences were aligned to IMGT reference sequences to assign V, D and J gene segments. For a sequence to be retained, a match of at least six nucleotides to both a V gene segment and a J gene segment was required. Rearrangements were called productive when the CDR3 lacked stop codons and stayed in frame with V and J; all others were non-productive. Following IMGT convention, CDR3 was defined as the stretch from the second conserved V-encoded cysteine to the conserved J-encoded phenylalanine. The earlier analysis of 587 of the donors excluded sequences that lacked an unambiguous match to a single V gene segment. An earlier analysis of roughly 590 of the donors called V segments functional above 56.7% productive rearrangements and segregating when the between-donor standard deviation exceeded 5%. A statistical classification framework was built for diagnosing cytomegalovirus status from the catalog of TCR beta chain sequences. In a later analysis, TCR nucleotide sequences were compared against IMGT/GENE-DB human TR gene sequences so that V and J genes could be assigned. The TCRdist pipeline was used in a later analysis to assign CDR3 sequences and most-parsimonious VDJ recombination scenarios. In a later analysis, each TCR beta chain was defined by its CDR3 amino acid sequence together with its V-gene family, and reads without a unique V-gene family were excluded. A later analysis removed roughly 590 highly shared, low-generation-probability nucleotide sequences to deal with suspected cross-contamination and a sequencing artifact. In a later analysis, a clonal expansion index for each public chain was calculated from normalized within-repertoire ranks of inferred template counts. Generation probabilities in a later analysis came from a VDJ recombination model fitted to out-of-frame rearrangements, and those results were checked against IGoR. Hypergeometric tests were used in a later analysis to score TCR-TCR, TCR-HLA and TCR-CMV co-occurrence, with a repertoire-size bias correction applied to the TCR pairs. False discovery rates were estimated in a later analysis by permuting HLA or CMV assignments 20 times. In a later analysis, co-occurring TCRs were grouped with DBSCAN, and TCRdist sequence similarity was added when clustering was performed within HLA-allele-positive subsets. Co-occurrence clustering excluded repertoires with fewer than 30,000 or more than 120,000 public chains, plus five with anomalous nucleotide sharing. As stored in TCRdb, this immuneACCESS dataset retains in-frame rearrangements with V and J assigned. A fraction of the clones does not appear; measured against another copy, unresolved V genes explain less than half of the discrepancy, and the remainder lacks a known reason. The V and J calls and clone size were taken over from that table, and D and trimming were inferred from the DNA. For this sample the table gives 100,000 to 150,000 clones, of which around 82% were detected only once. More than 1% of the sample is in the top ten clones.

The cohort was made up of under 800 healthy bone marrow donors. Cohort members were all nominally healthy when sampled, although unrecorded immune exposures were likely present. The donor tested CMV seronegative and was one of the 352 seronegative cohort members. A peripheral blood sample was collected from each donor, and TCR beta sequencing was performed on peripheral blood mononuclear cells. The Qiagen DNeasy Blood Extraction Kit was used to extract genomic DNA from the blood cell samples. Worth noting for this clone: It has no known antigen specificity. The record has no base qualities; no much larger clone is one base away.

From the cysteine up to the phenylalanine, the CDR3 has a length of 15 residues. The entry retains the CDR3 DNA only, 45 bases that are in frame from base 1. Unmatched junction bases come to 10, with V trimmed by 4 bases and J by 7 bases. The germline V gene yields MNHEY for CDR1 and SVGAGI for CDR2. The clonotype was recovered from a female donor in good health and CMV-seronegative. The V and J segments used are TRBV6-5 and TRBJ1-2, with TRBD1 identical over 9 junction bases. The sample taken for sequencing was PBMCs. CDR3 region: CASSSPGQGLGGYTF. The nucleotide sequence reads as follows: TGTGCCAGCAGTTCGCCGGGACAGGGTCTAGGTGGCTACACCTTC.